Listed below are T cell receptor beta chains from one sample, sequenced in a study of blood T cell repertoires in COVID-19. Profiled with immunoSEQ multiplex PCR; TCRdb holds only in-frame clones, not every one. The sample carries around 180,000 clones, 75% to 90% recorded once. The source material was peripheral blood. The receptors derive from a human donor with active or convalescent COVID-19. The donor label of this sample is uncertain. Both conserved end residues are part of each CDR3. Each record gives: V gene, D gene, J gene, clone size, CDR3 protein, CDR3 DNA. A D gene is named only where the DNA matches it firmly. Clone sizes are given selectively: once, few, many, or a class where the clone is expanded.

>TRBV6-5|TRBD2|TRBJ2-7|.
CASEAGGLGSYEQYF
TGTGCCAGCGAGGCGGGGGGCCTGGGCTCCTACGAGCAGTACTTC
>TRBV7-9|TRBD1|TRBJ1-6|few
CASSLAGTGPSPLHF
TGTGCCAGCAGCTTAGCCGGGACAGGGCCTTCACCCCTCCACTTT
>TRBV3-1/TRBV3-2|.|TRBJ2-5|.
CASTLQETQYF
TGTGCCAGCACCTTGCAAGAGACCCAGTACTTC
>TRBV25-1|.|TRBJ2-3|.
CASSAGDTQYF
TGTGCCAGCAGTGCAGGAGATACGCAGTATTTT
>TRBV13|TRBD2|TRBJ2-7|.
CASSSSGGRLAAYEQYF
TGTGCCAGCAGCTCCTCGGGGGGGAGGCTAGCGGCCTACGAGCAGTACTTC
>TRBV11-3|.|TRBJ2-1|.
CASSLVGSGLQFF
TGTGCCAGCAGCTTAGTTGGTAGCGGCTTGCAGTTCTTC
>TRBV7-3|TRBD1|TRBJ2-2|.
CASSHGTANTGELFF
TGTGCCAGCAGCCACGGGACAGCGAACACCGGGGAGCTGTTTTTT
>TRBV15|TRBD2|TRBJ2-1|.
CATSRGGRGYNEQFF
TGTGCCACCAGCAGAGGCGGGAGGGGCTACAATGAGCAGTTCTTC
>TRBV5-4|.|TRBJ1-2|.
CASSFESGSPRGGYTF
TGTGCCAGCAGCTTTGAATCCGGCAGCCCCCGAGGGGGCTACACCTTC
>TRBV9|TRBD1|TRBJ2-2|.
CASSLGQGSNTGELFF
TGTGCCAGCAGTCTTGGACAGGGCTCGAACACCGGGGAGCTGTTTTTT
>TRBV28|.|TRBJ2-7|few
CASRQDYEQYF
TGTGCCAGCAGACAGGACTACGAGCAGTACTTC
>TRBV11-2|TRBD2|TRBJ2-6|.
CASSFPTGGSRSGANVLTF
TGTGCCAGCAGCTTTCCCACCGGGGGGAGCCGCTCTGGGGCCAACGTCCTGACTTTC
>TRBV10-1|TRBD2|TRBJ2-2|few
CASSTTSGRRGHTGELFF
TGCGCCAGCAGTACGACTAGCGGGAGGAGAGGGCACACCGGGGAGCTGTTTTTT
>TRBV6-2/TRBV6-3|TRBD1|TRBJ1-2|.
CASSYEDRDGYTF
TGTGCCAGCAGTTACGAGGACAGGGATGGCTACACCTTC
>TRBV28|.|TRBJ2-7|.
CASRTTEGEQYF
TGTGCCAGCAGAACCACTGAGGGAGAGCAGTACTTC
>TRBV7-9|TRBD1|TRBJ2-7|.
CASSNSGGQGPRRKQYF
TGTGCCAGCAGTAATTCAGGGGGACAGGGACCTCGGCGCAAGCAGTACTTC
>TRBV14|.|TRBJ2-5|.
CASSWGHQETQYF
TGTGCCAGCAGCTGGGGCCACCAAGAGACCCAGTACTTC
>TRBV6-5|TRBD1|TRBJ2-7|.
CASSYLLVTGIHEQYF
TGTGCCAGCAGTTACCTACTTGTGACAGGGATCCACGAGCAGTACTTC
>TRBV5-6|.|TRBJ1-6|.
CASSPAGTGTSPLHF
TGTGCCAGCAGCCCAGCTGGGACGGGGACATCACCCCTCCACTTT
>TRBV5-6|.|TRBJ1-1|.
CASSSPGQGNTEAFF
TGTGCCAGCAGCTCCCCCGGGCAGGGGAACACTGAAGCTTTCTTT
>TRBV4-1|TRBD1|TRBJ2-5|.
CASSQTGTVQETQYF
TGCGCCAGCAGCCAAACCGGGACAGTCCAAGAGACCCAGTACTTC
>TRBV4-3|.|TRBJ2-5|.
CASSQETTSVKTQYF
TGCGCCAGCAGCCAAGAAACAACGTCAGTGAAGACCCAGTACTTC
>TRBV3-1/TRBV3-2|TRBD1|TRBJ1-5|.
CASSPSQGAGPQPQHF
TGTGCCAGCAGCCCTTCACAGGGGGCTGGGCCTCAGCCCCAGCATTTT
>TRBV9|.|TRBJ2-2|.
CASSVGVGPSGELFF
TGTGCCAGCAGCGTTGGCGTTGGGCCCTCCGGGGAGCTGTTTTTT
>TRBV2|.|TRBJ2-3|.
CASKLPTDTQYF
TGTGCCAGCAAACTCCCCACAGATACGCAGTATTTT
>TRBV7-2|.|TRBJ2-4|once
CASSLPGGLAKNIQYF
TGTGCCAGCAGCTTACCCGGGGGGCTGGCCAAAAACATTCAGTACTTC
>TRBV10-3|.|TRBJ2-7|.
CANGESSYEQYF
TGTGCCAACGGGGAGAGCTCCTACGAGCAGTACTTC
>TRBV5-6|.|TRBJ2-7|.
CASSLRDSSYEQYF
TGTGCCAGCAGCTTGCGAGACAGCTCCTACGAGCAGTACTTC
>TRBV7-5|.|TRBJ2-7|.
CVRSRKRQERCSYEQYF
TGTGTCAGAAGCCGAAAGAGACAGGAGAGATGTTCCTACGAGCAGTACTTC
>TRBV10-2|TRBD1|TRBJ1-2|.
CASSSRGNGNYGYTF
TGCGCCAGCAGTTCCAGGGGGAACGGTAACTATGGCTACACCTTC
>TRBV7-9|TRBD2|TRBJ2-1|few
CASSTGAGTTVREQFF
TGTGCCAGCAGCACCGGGGCCGGGACTACCGTTAGGGAGCAGTTCTTC
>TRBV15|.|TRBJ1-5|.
CATSPLLQPQHF
TGTGCCACCAGCCCTTTACTTCAGCCCCAGCATTTT
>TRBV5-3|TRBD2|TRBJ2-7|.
CAPTGGTRSYEQYF
TGTGCCCCCACGGGGGGGACTAGGTCTTACGAGCAGTACTTC
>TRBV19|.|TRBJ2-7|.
CASSFRVPYEQYF
TGTGCCAGTAGTTTTCGGGTCCCCTACGAGCAGTACTTC
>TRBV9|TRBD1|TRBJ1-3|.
CASSVDGTGPYLGNTIYF
TGTGCCAGCAGCGTAGACGGGACAGGGCCTTACCTAGGAAACACCATATATTTT
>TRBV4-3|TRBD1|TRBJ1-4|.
CASSQGRGRGIVEKLFF
TGCGCCAGCAGCCAAGGGAGGGGGCGCGGGATAGTTGAAAAACTGTTTTTT
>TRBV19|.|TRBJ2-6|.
CASINWRVGANVLTF
TGTGCCAGTATAAACTGGAGAGTGGGGGCCAACGTCCTGACTTTC
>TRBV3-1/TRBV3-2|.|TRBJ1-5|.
CASSPRRGHNQPQHF
TGTGCCAGCAGCCCACGAAGGGGACACAATCAGCCCCAGCATTTT
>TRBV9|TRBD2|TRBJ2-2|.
CASSVELAGVRHGELFF
TGTGCCAGCAGCGTAGAATTGGCGGGGGTCCGACACGGGGAGCTGTTTTTT
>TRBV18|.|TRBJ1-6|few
CASSPPVGEDSPLHF
TGTGCCAGCTCACCACCGGTCGGAGAGGATTCACCCCTCCACTTT
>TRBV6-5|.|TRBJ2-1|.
CASSYSLMSSYNEQFF
TGTGCCAGCAGTTACTCTCTCATGAGCTCCTACAATGAGCAGTTCTTC
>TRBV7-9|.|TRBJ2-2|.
CASKLNSRAGELFF
TGTGCCAGCAAGCTTAATAGTCGGGCCGGGGAGCTGTTTTTT
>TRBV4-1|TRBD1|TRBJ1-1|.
CASSPGQGPMNTEAFF
TGCGCCAGCAGCCCCGGACAGGGCCCTATGAACACTGAAGCTTTCTTT
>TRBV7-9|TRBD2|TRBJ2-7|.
CASSLRTSGIPYEQYF
TGTGCCAGCAGCCTCCGGACTAGCGGAATACCCTACGAGCAGTACTTC
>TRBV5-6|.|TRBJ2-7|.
CASSLGQGRRNEQYF
TGTGCCAGCAGCTTGGGCCAAGGGCGGAGGAACGAGCAGTACTTC
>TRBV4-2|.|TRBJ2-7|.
CASSQDGGGADYEQYF
TGTGCCAGCAGCCAAGATGGAGGGGGCGCTGACTACGAGCAGTACTTC
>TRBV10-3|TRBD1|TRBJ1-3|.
CAGRDRVSNSGNTIYF
TGTGCCGGGCGGGACAGGGTGTCTAACTCTGGAAACACCATATATTTT
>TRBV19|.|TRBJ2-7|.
CASSLQGEPYEQYF
TGTGCCAGTAGTCTACAGGGAGAACCCTACGAGCAGTACTTC
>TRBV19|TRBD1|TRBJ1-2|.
CASSPQGQPRTGYTF
TGTGCCAGTAGCCCCCAGGGACAGCCCCGGACGGGCTACACCTTC
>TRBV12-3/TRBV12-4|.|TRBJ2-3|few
CASRLDYTQYF
TGTGCCAGCAGACTAGATTATACGCAGTATTTT
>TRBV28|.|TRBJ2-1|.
CASTGTHLVYNEQFF
TGTGCCAGCACTGGGACTCACCTCGTCTACAATGAGCAGTTCTTC
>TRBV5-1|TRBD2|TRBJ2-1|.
CASSLPSLAAGDEQFF
TGCGCCAGCAGCTTGCCCTCTCTAGCGGCAGGCGATGAGCAGTTCTTC
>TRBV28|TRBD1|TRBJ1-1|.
CASSQGAHTEAFF
TGTGCCAGCAGTCAGGGGGCTCACACTGAAGCTTTCTTT